The clone carrying this T cell receptor (beta chain) was seen a handful of times. The antigen is undetermined. V shed 1 base, J shed 5 bases, and the junction held 5 bases outside the gene matches. This CDR3 has 16 residues. Germline V CDR1 and CDR2: SGHKS, YYEKEE (reference sequence). The data originate from a study of T cells after yellow fever vaccination. TCRdb re-analysed the 5' RACE reads in MiXCR, keeping a single row per CDR3 protein. Among about 230,000 distinct CDR3 sequences listed, roughly 6.8% were seen once. General study findings and limits: A small proportion of clonotypes was detected in both the CD4 and CD8 compartments.

This chain links TRBV5-5 with TRBJ1-4; TRBD1 agrees at 10 bases. The clonotype comes from a man in his thirties or forties who received the YFV17D yellow fever vaccine. Sequenced here: CD4+ T cells sorted from PBMCs, sampled on the day of the yellow fever booster vaccination. The CDR3 DNA follows: TGTGCCAGCAGCTTGTTAGGGGGACAGGGGAATGAAAAACTGTTTTTT. Translating gives CASSLLGGQGNEKLFF.